The next 11 T cell receptor beta chains were all read from a single sample in a study of chemoradiotherapy in HPV16-positive cancers. This table comes from immunoSEQ multiplex PCR, and its TCRdb copy is limited to in-frame clones, with some not included. This table holds 17,000 or so clones, 55% to 75% found once. Sequenced here: tumor tissue, sampled from a patient who underwent chemoradiotherapy. The receptors come from a human donor with HPV-associated anogenital cancer.

V and J are TRBV6-5 and TRBJ2-7; D might be TRBD1 (5 bases). In germline, CDR1 is MNHEY, CDR2 SVGAGI. This CDR3 contains 15 residues. Deletions cut 2 bases from V and 0 bases from J, with 11 bases between. CDR3 sequence (DNA): TGTGCCAGCAGTTACGGAGTAGGGGACTCCTACGAGCAGTACTTC. Translating gives CASSYGVGDSYEQYF.

The gene calls are TRBV5-4 and TRBJ1-2; D is ambiguous. V was cut by 0 bases and J by 6 bases, with 6 bases left in between. Looked up from germline, CDR1 is SGHNT and CDR2 is YYREEE (reference sequence). This CDR3 comprises 12 residues. The CDR3 nucleotides read TGTGCCAGCAGCTTGGCTAGGAATGGCTACACCTTC. Amino acids: CASSLARNGYTF.

The J gene is TRBJ1-5, the V gene TRBV15; D possibly corresponds to TRBD1 (6 bases). The length of the CDR3 is 15 residues. Germline-derived CDR1 and CDR2 are LNHNV and YYDKDF (reference sequence). The germline V and J ends were trimmed by 3 bases and 5 bases, with 14 bases remaining between them. The chain's CDR3 is CATSSSGRGDQPQHF. CDR3 bases: TGTGCCACCAGCAGCAGCGGGAGGGGGGATCAGCCCCAGCATTTT.

This clone has a handful of counts. The rearrangement joins TRBV6-5 to TRBJ2-3, with 9 bases lining up with TRBD2. In germline, CDR1 is MNHEY, CDR2 SVGAGI. J gave up 4 bases and V 0 bases, and 2 bases lay outside the gene matches. This CDR3 spans 15 amino acids. The CDR3 nucleotides are TGTGCCAGCAGTTACTCTGCGGGAGGGGCAGATACGCAGTATTTT. It translates to CASSYSAGGADTQYF.

Here the CDR3 reads CASSFSGRVNTEAFF. CDR3 in DNA: TGTGCCAGCAGCTTTTCGGGACGGGTGAACACTGAAGCTTTCTTT. The chain links TRBV7-2 to TRBJ1-1, with D perhaps TRBD1 (5 bases). Germline CDR1 SGHTA, CDR2 FQGNSA. This CDR3 contains 15 residues. The ends were cut back, 3 bases at V and 0 bases at J, with 11 bases in the middle.

The chain joins TRBV28 to TRBJ2-1; D is uncertain. Germline CDR1 is MDHEN and CDR2 is SYDVKM. V shed 1 base and J shed 3 bases, with 10 bases lying between them. CDR3 length: 15 residues. The CDR3 nucleotides read TGTGCCAGCAGTTTATCTCTGGGTGGCTACAATGAGCAGTTCTTC. Translation gives CASSLSLGGYNEQFF. Full variable domain (remainder filled in from reference TRBV28 and TRBJ2-1): DVKVTQSSRYLVKRTGEKVFLECVQDMDHENMFWYRQDPGLGLRLIYFSYDVKMKEKGDIPEGYSVSREKKERFSLILESASTNQTSMYLCASSLSLGGYNEQFFGPGTRLTVL.

The chain has TRBV7-9 and TRBJ2-7; no clear D. This CDR3 contains 12 residues. Trimming removed 1 base at V and 2 bases at J, with 3 bases between. The germline CDR1 and CDR2 sequences are SEHNR and FQNEAQ (reference sequence). This CDR3 reads CASSLGAYEQYF. In DNA form, the CDR3 reads TGTGCCAGCAGCTTAGGCGCCTACGAGCAGTACTTC.

A few counts support this clone. V gene TRBV20-1 combines with J gene TRBJ2-3; D remains unclear. Trimming left V 3 bases short and J 4 bases short, with 5 bases between. Looked up from germline, CDR1 is DFQATT and CDR2 is SNEGSKA (reference sequence). CDR3 length: 11 residues. CDR3 region: CSASLADTQYF. CDR3 DNA sequence: TGCAGTGCTAGTCTCGCAGATACGCAGTATTTT.

J is TRBJ2-3 and V is TRBV27; no definite D call. The CDR3 spans 13 residues. The ends were cut back, 5 bases at V and 4 bases at J, with 10 bases in the middle. Germline V gives CDR1 MNHEY, CDR2 SMNVEV (reference sequence). The CDR3 sequence: CASSPSPPDTQYF. Here the CDR3 DNA reads TGTGCCAGCAGTCCCTCCCCCCCAGATACGCAGTATTTT.

This clone appeared a few times. The V gene is TRBV5-6, the J gene TRBJ1-2; 7 bases are a match to TRBD1. The junction had 7 bases not matched to a gene; V was cut back by 5 bases and J by 6 bases. The CDR3 has 13 amino acids. Per germline, CDR1 SGHDT and CDR2 YYEEEE. DNA of the CDR3: TGTGCCAGCAGATACGACAGGGCGAATGGCTACACCTTC. It translates to CASRYDRANGYTF.

This chain connects TRBV30 to TRBJ2-5; D gene ambiguous. This CDR3 region has 15 residues. Per germline, CDR1 GTSNPN and CDR2 SVGIG (reference sequence). V was clipped by 4 bases and J by 0 bases, with 15 bases between them. CDR3 DNA: TGTGCCTGGACCGTAGGGCTATCCTACCAAGAGACCCAGTACTTC. This gives the protein CAWTVGLSYQETQYF.